This T cell receptor (beta chain) originates from a study of vaccination and CD4 T cells after COVID-19. Study as a whole: In culture, cells were exposed to overlapping spike peptides from SARS-CoV-2, HCoV-NL63, HCoV-OC43 and HCoV-229E.

A note on this clonotype: Antigen: not known.

At the Johns Hopkins FTIC core, DNA taken from cultured CD4+ T cells was sequenced by way of the Oncomine TCR Beta short-read assay. Using its own MiXCR run on the PCR reads, TCRdb lists one record per CDR3 protein. The sample contains fewer than 3,500 distinct CDR3 sequences, 30% to 35% of which appear only once. Treatment of the sample: approximately nine-day PBMC culture with coronavirus spike peptide pools or control peptides (ViraFEST assay). Sequencing used CD4+ T cells from blood, cultured in vitro. The origin of this receptor is a human donor who had recovered from COVID-19.

Here the CDR3 reads CASSQRTGGTADTQYF. CDR3 bases: TGTGCCAGCAGCCAGAGGACGGGGGGGACAGCGGATACGCAGTATTTT. This chain links TRBV14 with TRBJ2-3; tentative D call: TRBD2 (8 bases). There are 16 residues in the CDR3. The V end was cut by 3 bases, the J end by 6 bases, with 19 bases between. From germline, CDR1 is SGHDN and CDR2 FVKESK.